Included here is one T cell receptor (beta chain) sequence, with context. The data are from a study of blood T cell repertoires in COVID-19. Sequenced by immunoSEQ multiplex PCR; TCRdb stores in-frame clones only, minus some. Altogether roughly 260,000 clones are present, roughly 86% being singletons, with the ten largest covering less than 3%. The sample was peripheral blood. The TCR comes from a woman between 50 and 59 years old with acute or convalescent COVID-19.

The CDR3 region has the DNA TGTGCCAGCATCACTCCGGGAGAGCGGGGTTTATTACAAGAGACCCAGTACTTC. It codes for CASITPGERGLLQETQYF. This sequence joins TRBV28 and TRBJ2-5; 7 bases align to TRBD2. Germline V CDR1 and CDR2: MDHEN, SYDVKM. V shed 7 bases and J 2 bases; nucleotides not matched to a gene: 19. The CDR3 has 18 residues.